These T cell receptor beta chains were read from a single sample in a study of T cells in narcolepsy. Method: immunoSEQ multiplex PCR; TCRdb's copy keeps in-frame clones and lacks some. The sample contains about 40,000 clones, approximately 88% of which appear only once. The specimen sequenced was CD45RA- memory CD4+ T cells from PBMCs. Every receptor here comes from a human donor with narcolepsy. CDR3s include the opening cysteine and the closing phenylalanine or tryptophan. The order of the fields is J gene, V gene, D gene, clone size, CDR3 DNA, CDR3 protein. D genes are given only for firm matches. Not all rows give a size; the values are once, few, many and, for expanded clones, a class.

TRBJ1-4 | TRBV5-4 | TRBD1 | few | TGTGCCAGCAGCGAAAACAGGGGGCTTAATGAAAAACTGTTTTTT | CASSENRGLNEKLFF
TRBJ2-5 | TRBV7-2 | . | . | TGTGCCAGCAGCTTAGCGGGGGGTTTGGGGCAAGAGACCCAGTACTTC | CASSLAGGLGQETQYF
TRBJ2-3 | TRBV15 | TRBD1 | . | TGTGCCACCAGCAGGGACAGGGGAACAGATACGCAGTATTTT | CATSRDRGTDTQYF
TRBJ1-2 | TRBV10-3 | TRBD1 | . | TGTGCCATCAGTGAGTCTAGGGGGCCCGAGGGCTACACCTTC | CAISESRGPEGYTF
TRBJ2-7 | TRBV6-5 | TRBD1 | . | TGTGCCAGCAGTAGAACAGGGGGCGAGCAGTACTTC | CASSRTGGEQYF
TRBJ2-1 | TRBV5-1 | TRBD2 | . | TGCGCCAGCAGCTTGGTACTAGCGGGGTTCGATAAGGCCTACAATGAGCAGTTCTTC | CASSLVLAGFDKAYNEQFF
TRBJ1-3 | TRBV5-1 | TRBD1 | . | TGCGCCAGCAGCGAACAGGGGTCTGGAAACACCATATATTTT | CASSEQGSGNTIYF
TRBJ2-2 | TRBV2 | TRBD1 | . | TGTGCCAGCACCCCACAGGGGGCCGGGGAGCTGTTTTTT | CASTPQGAGELFF
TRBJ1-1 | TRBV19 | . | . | TGTGCCAGTCACTCGGAGGAGCCCCAAGCTTTCTTT | CASHSEEPQAFF
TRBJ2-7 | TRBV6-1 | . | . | TGTGCCAGCATAAATTTAGGGACTGCCTCCTACGAGCAGTACTTC | CASINLGTASYEQYF
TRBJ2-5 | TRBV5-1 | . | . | TGCGCCAGCAGCGCGGATGGAGGCCAAGGAGAGACCCAGTACTTC | CASSADGGQGETQYF
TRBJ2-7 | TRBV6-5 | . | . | TGTGCCAGCAGTGAGGTGGGGTTCTACGAGCAGTACTTC | CASSEVGFYEQYF
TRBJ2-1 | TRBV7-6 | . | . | TGTGCCAGCAGCTCTAGGAGCGGCAGGGTCTACAATGAGCAGTTCTTC | CASSSRSGRVYNEQFF
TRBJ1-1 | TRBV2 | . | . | TGTGCCAGCAGTGGGTCCCCATTCCCCGCTTTCTTT | CASSGSPFPAFF
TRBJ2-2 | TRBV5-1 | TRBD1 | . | TGCGCCAGCAGCGAAAATTCCGGGACAGCGAACACCGGGGAGCTGTTTTTT | CASSENSGTANTGELFF
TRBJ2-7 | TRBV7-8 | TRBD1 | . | TGTGCCAGCAGCACAGTTCGGGGACAGGAGTACTACGAGCAGTACTTC | CASSTVRGQEYYEQYF
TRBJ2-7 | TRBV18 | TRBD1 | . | TGTGCCAGCTCACGCTCGACAGGGGAACTTTACGAGCAGTACTTC | CASSRSTGELYEQYF
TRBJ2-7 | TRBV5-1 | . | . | TGCGCCAGCAGGGCCTTCCACCAATACGAGCAGTACTTC | CASRAFHQYEQYF
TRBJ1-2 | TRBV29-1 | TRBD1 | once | TGCAGCGTTGAAGGGGCGACAGGGTATGGCTACACCTTC | CSVEGATGYGYTF
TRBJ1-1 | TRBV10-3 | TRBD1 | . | TGTGCCATCAAGACAGGGCTGGACACTGAAGCTTTCTTT | CAIKTGLDTEAFF
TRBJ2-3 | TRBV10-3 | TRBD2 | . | TGTGCCATCAGATCCGGTTCGGGACTAGCTTCAGATACGCAGTATTTT | CAIRSGSGLASDTQYF
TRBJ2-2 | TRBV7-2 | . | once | TGTGCCAGCAGCCGCCGGGGCGGGAACACCGGGGAGCTGTTTTTT | CASSRRGGNTGELFF
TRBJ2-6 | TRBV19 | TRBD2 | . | TGCGCCAGCGGGACCTCTGGGGCCAACGTCCTGACTTTC | CASGTSGANVLTF
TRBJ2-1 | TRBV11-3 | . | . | TGTGCCAGCAGCTCAGTCGAGGGGCACAATGAGCAGTTCTTC | CASSSVEGHNEQFF
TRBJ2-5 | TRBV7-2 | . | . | TGTGCCAGCAGCCCCCCAAGGAGGATTAAGACCCAGTACTTC | CASSPPRRIKTQYF
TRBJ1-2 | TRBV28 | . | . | TGTGCCAGCACCAGCCCTGCGGATGGCTACACCTTC | CASTSPADGYTF
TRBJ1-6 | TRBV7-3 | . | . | TGTGCCAGCAGCCTCAATGTAAATTCACCCCTCCACTTT | CASSLNVNSPLHF
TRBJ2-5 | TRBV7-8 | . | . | TGTGCCAGCAGCTCATTAGAGACCCAGTACTTC | CASSSLETQYF
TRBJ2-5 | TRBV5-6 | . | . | TGTGCCAGCAGCTTCATATCGAGGGAAGAGACCCAGTACTTC | CASSFISREETQYF
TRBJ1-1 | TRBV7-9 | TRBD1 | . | TGTGCCAGCAGCTTCAGGGGGCCCGACACTGAAGCTTTCTTT | CASSFRGPDTEAFF
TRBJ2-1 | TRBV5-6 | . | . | TGTGCCAGCAGCTTTCCGCGGCAGGGGGGACATGAGCAGTTCTTC | CASSFPRQGGHEQFF
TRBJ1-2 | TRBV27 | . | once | TGTGCCAGCAGTTTAGTGACGGGCAGTGGCTATGGCTACACCTTC | CASSLVTGSGYGYTF
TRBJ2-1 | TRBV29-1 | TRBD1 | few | TGCAGCGTAGAGCAGACAGGGGCCCTCGGGAAGTTCTTC | CSVEQTGALGKFF
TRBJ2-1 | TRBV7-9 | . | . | TGTGCCAGCAGCTCGGACAGCTCCTACAATGAGCAGTTCTTC | CASSSDSSYNEQFF
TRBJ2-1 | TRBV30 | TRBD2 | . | TGTGCCTGGGGCCGGACTAGCGGGAGCGATGAGCAGTTCTTC | CAWGRTSGSDEQFF
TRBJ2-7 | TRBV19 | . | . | TGTGCCAGTAGTATCAGGGGGGACTACGAGCAGTACTTC | CASSIRGDYEQYF
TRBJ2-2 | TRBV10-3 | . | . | TGTGCCATCAGTGAGTCATCGGCCCTCCGACGGGAGCTGTTTTTT | CAISESSALRRELFF
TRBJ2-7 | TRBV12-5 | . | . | TGTGCTAGTGCCCGGAGGGGTACAGGTTTAGGACTATCATACGAGCAGTACTTC | CASARRGTGLGLSYEQYF
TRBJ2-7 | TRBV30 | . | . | TGTGCCTGGAGTGTTTCAGGGGTAGGTGGCGAGCAGTACTTC | CAWSVSGVGGEQYF
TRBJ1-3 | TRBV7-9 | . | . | TGTGCCAGCAGAACCGGGACCGGCTCTGGAAACACCATATATTTT | CASRTGTGSGNTIYF
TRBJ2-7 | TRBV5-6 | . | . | TGTGCCAGCGGCGATCGGGGCGAGCAGTACTTC | CASGDRGEQYF
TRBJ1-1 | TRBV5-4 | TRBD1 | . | TGTGCCAGCAGCTTCTGGGTAAGCCCGGGACAGGTGAACACTGAAGCTTTCTTT | CASSFWVSPGQVNTEAFF
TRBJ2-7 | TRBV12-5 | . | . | TGTGCTAGTGCCCCCTCCGGGACCATCTACGAGCAGTACTTC | CASAPSGTIYEQYF
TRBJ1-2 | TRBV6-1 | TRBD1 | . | TGTGCCAGCAGTCTCACAGGGGGGGTACGTGGCTACACCTTC | CASSLTGGVRGYTF
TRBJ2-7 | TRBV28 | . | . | TGTGCCAGCAGCCCCCCATCCCAGGGCTACGAGCAGTACTTC | CASSPPSQGYEQYF
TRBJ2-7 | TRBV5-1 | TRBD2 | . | TGCGCCAGCAGCTTCAGCGGGAGGACTCACTTC | CASSFSGRTHF
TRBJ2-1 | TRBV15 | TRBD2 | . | TGTGCCACCAGCAGAGATAATGCGGGAGTTAGCTACAATGAGCAGTTCTTC | CATSRDNAGVSYNEQFF
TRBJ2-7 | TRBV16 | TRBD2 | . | TGTGCCAGCAGCCAATCAGGCGGGAGCTCCTACGAGCAGTACTTC | CASSQSGGSSYEQYF
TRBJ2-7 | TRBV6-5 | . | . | TGTGCCAGCAGCCGTGGCACTAGCGAGCAGTACTTC | CASSRGTSEQYF
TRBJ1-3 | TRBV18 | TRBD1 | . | TGTGCCAGCTCACCTACAGGGGAAGTTGGAAACACCATATATTTT | CASSPTGEVGNTIYF
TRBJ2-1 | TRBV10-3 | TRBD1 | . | TGTGCCATCAGTGGCCGGGACAGGGGGGACAATGAGCAGTTCTTC | CAISGRDRGDNEQFF
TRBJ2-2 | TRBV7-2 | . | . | TGTGCCAGCAGCCAAGGCCTAGGTGCCGGGGAGCTGTTTTTT | CASSQGLGAGELFF
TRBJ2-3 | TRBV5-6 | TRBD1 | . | TGTGCCAGCAGCTTCCCCGGGACAGATTACACAGATACGCAGTATTTT | CASSFPGTDYTDTQYF
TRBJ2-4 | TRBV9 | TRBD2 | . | TGTGCCAGCAGCGGGGGACTAGGGGTCCAAAACATTCAGTACTTC | CASSGGLGVQNIQYF
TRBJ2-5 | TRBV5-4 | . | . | TGTGCCAGCAGTTTGGACTGGGAGAGGGAGACCCAGTACTTC | CASSLDWERETQYF
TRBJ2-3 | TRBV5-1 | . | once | TGCGCCAGCACCACGGATAGGGATACGCAGTATTTT | CASTTDRDTQYF
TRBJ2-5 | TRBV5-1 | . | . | TGCGCCAGCAGCACCCAGGACAGTTTCCAAGAGACCCAGTACTTC | CASSTQDSFQETQYF
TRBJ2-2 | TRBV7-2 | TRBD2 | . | TGTGCCAGCAGCGGGACTAGCCGTCTCAGCGGGGAGCTGTTTTTT | CASSGTSRLSGELFF
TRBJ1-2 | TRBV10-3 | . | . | TGTGCCATCAGTGAGTCGGAAGGAAGAGGATATGGCTACACCTTC | CAISESEGRGYGYTF